This T cell receptor beta chain was sequenced in a study of TIL therapy for anti-PD-1-resistant metastatic lung cancer. Whole-study context: Median patient age was 54, ranging roughly 38-85 years.

This sample's time point: pre-treatment sample, taken before nivolumab and TIL therapy. V was cut by 5 bases and J by 5 bases, with 21 bases left in between. Germline V CDR1 and CDR2: SGHVS, FNYEAQ. The CDR3 extends over 16 amino acids. This was the immunoSEQ v3 assay. Each library reached 1.9 million or so read pairs, or 5-6 million at deep level. Clones were sequenced by immunoSEQ multiplex PCR, and TCRdb holds only the in-frame ones, with some missing. The top ten hold more than 4.5% of the sample, which has tens of thousands of clones, approximately 83% seen once. This material consisted of blood, taken at baseline. This clonotype was sampled from a person between 30 and 80 years old with non-small cell lung cancer. This rearrangement joins TRBV7-6 to TRBJ1-1, with unresolved D. This CDR3 is CASSPLTGLSFTEAFF. CDR3 DNA sequence: TGTGCCAGCAGCCCCTTGACGGGGTTGAGTTTTACTGAAGCTTTCTTT.